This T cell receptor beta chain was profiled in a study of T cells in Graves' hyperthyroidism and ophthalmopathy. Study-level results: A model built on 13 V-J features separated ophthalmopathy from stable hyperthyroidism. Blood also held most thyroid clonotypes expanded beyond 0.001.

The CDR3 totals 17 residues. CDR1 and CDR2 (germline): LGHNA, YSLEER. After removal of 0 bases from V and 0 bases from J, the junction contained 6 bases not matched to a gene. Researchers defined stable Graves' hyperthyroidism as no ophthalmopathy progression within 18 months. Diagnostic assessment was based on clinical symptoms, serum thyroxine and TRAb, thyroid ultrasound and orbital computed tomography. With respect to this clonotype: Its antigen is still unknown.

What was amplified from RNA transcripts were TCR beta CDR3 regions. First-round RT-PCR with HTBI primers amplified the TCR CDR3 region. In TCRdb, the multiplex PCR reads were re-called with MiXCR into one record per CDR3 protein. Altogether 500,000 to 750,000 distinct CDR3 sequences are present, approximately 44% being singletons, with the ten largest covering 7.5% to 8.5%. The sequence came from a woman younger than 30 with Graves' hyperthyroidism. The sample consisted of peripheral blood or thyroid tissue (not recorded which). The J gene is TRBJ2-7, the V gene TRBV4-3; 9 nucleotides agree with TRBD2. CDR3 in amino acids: CASSQDLSGRNSYEQYF. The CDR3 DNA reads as TGCGCCAGCAGCCAAGATCTCAGCGGGAGGAACTCCTACGAGCAGTACTTC.